Listed here is a single T cell receptor (beta chain). The antigen remains unidentified. The record originates from a study of cytomegalovirus exposure and HLA in healthy donors. Broader study findings: Through in vitro validation, a few CMV-associated chains were shown to be specific for CMV antigens.

Clones were read by immunoSEQ multiplex PCR, and TCRdb kept only the in-frame ones, dropping some. The sample yields 250,000 to 350,000 clones, approximately 90% seen once. V was cut by 2 bases and J by 3 bases, with 17 bases left in between. Germline V lookup: CDR1 GTSNPN, CDR2 SVGIG (reference sequence). The CDR3 extends over 16 amino acids. V is TRBV30 and J is TRBJ1-3; weak D call: TRBD1 (5 bases). The sequence was obtained from a woman aged 18-29 years in good health and CMV-seronegative. Sequencing was carried out using PBMCs. CDR3 DNA: TGTGCCTGGAGTTTCGGTTTAGGGCAGGGTGGAAACACCATATATTTT. Translating gives CAWSFGLGQGGNTIYF.